Listed here are 26 T cell receptor beta chains from one sample, sequenced in a study of technical replicates of blood from several donors. The assay was immunoSEQ multiplex PCR, and TCRdb's table has in-frame clones only and misses some. Of 100,000 or so clones in the sample, 96% were seen once. The sequenced material came from T cells isolated from PBMCs. These receptor sequences come from a human donor in good health.

The chain is built from TRBV7-9 and TRBJ1-1; D not certain. CDR1 is SEHNR and CDR2 is FQNEAQ in the germline V gene (reference sequence). The germline V and J ends were trimmed by 3 bases and 1 base, with 9 bases remaining between them. The CDR3 totals 14 residues. CDR3 sequence: CASSFSPGNTEAFF. The CDR3 DNA sequence: TGTGCCAGCAGCTTTTCCCCCGGGAACACTGAAGCTTTCTTT. Full variable domain (missing parts from reference TRBV7-9 and TRBJ1-1): DTGVSQNPRHKITKRGQNVTFRCDPISEHNRLYWYRQTLGQGPEFLTYFQNEAQLEKSRLLSDRFSAERPKGSFSTLEIQRTEQGDSAMYLCASSFSPGNTEAFFGQGTRLTVV.

The chain combines TRBV5-1 with TRBJ1-4; D ambiguous. Germline lookup yields CDR1 SGHRS and CDR2 YFSETQ. Trimming cost V 0 bases and J 8 bases, with 14 bases left between them. The CDR3 is made up of 15 amino acids. This chain's CDR3 is CASSLGFEGGEKLFF. CDR3 nucleotides: TGCGCCAGCAGCTTGGGATTCGAGGGTGGCGAAAAACTGTTTTTT.

The chain uses TRBV27 and TRBJ2-7, with 7 bases that match TRBD2. Germline V gene data show CDR1 as MNHEY and CDR2 as SMNVEV (reference sequence). V was clipped by 6 bases and J by 2 bases; unmatched bases: 13. CDR3 length: 16 amino acids. CDR3 sequence (DNA): TGTGCCAGCAGACCTTCCTCTCTAGCGGATACCTACGAGCAGTACTTC. This encodes CASRPSSLADTYEQYF.

This clone was recorded once. V gene TRBV5-1 combines with J gene TRBJ2-3; D remains unclear. Germline CDR1 reads SGHRS; CDR2 reads YFSETQ. This CDR3 contains 16 residues. The V end was cut by 1 base, the J end by 2 bases, with 14 bases between. The CDR3 DNA follows: TGCGCCAGCAGCTTGAGACTCGCGTCCCTCACAGATACGCAGTATTTT. Its translation: CASSLRLASLTDTQYF. Complete variable domain (other parts from reference TRBV5-1 and TRBJ2-3): KAGVTQTPRYLIKTRGQQVTLSCSPISGHRSVSWYQQTPGQGLQFLFEYFSETQRNKGNFPGRFSGRQFSNSRSEMNVSTLELGDSALYLCASSLRLASLTDTQYFGPGTRLTVL.

The rearrangement joins TRBV5-1 to TRBJ1-6; D unclear. The CDR3 runs to 15 residues. Germline lookup yields CDR1 SGHRS and CDR2 YFSETQ. V gave up 0 bases and J gave up 7 bases, with 11 bases separating them. In DNA form, the CDR3 reads TGCGCCAGCAGCTTGGGCGTGGAGGCAAATTCACCCCTCCACTTT. Translation gives CASSLGVEANSPLHF.

The chain has TRBV19 and TRBJ2-7; 9 nucleotides agree with TRBD1. The germline V gene has CDR1 LNHDA and CDR2 SQIVND (reference sequence). V shed 7 bases, J shed 3 bases, and the junction held 7 bases outside the gene matches. There are 14 residues in the CDR3. This chain's CDR3 is CASNKGQGIYEQYF. Here the CDR3 DNA reads TGTGCCAGTAACAAGGGACAGGGAATCTACGAGCAGTACTTC.

V usage is TRBV11-3 and J usage is TRBJ2-1; TRBD1 is a possible D gene (5 bases). This CDR3 region has 14 residues. Germline assignment: CDR1 SGHNT and CDR2 YENEEA. Deletions cut 6 bases from V and 0 bases from J, with 9 bases between. The CDR3 loop reads CASRDIRSYNEQFF. The CDR3 DNA follows: TGTGCCAGCAGGGACATACGCTCCTACAATGAGCAGTTCTTC.

This clone was found once. The CDR3: CASSHPGRRAYYEQYF. As DNA, the CDR3 is TGCGCCAGCAGCCACCCGGGACGGAGGGCGTACTACGAGCAGTACTTC. The chain combines TRBV4-1 with TRBJ2-7, with D possibly matching TRBD2 (6 bases). V shed 3 bases and J shed 3 bases, with 18 bases lying between them. The CDR3 covers 16 residues. CDR1 is MGHRA and CDR2 is YSYEKL in the germline V gene.

The J gene is TRBJ1-1, the V gene TRBV27; TRBD1 is a possible D gene (5 bases). This CDR3 is 15 amino acids long. CDR1 MNHEY and CDR2 SMNVEV come from the germline V gene (reference sequence). With 3 bases removed from V and 3 bases from J, the gap between germline ends came to 14 bases. CDR3 sequence reads: CASSFRPDRYTEAFF. The CDR3 DNA reads TGTGCCAGCAGTTTTCGGCCCGACAGATACACTGAAGCTTTCTTT.

The DNA for the CDR3 is TGTGCCAGCAGTCCAAGGGGGAGCACCGGGGAGCTGTTTTTT. Translating it yields CASSPRGSTGELFF. The rearrangement uses TRBV7-6 and TRBJ2-2, with D tentatively TRBD1 (6 bases). This CDR3 is 14 amino acids long. The germline V gene encodes CDR1 SGHVS and CDR2 FNYEAQ. Trimming shortened V by 6 bases and J by 4 bases, and 12 bases separated the two germline ends.

This rearrangement joins TRBV7-8 to TRBJ2-5; weak D call: TRBD2 (5 bases). The CDR3 length is 16 residues. Germline V gives CDR1 SGHVS, CDR2 FQNEAQ. V lost 3 bases and J lost 6, with 20 bases in between. This CDR3 reads CASSFYVSRETKTQYF. CDR3 nucleotides: TGTGCCAGCAGCTTTTACGTGTCGAGGGAGACGAAGACCCAGTACTTC.

This rearrangement joins TRBV6-5 to TRBJ2-5; 7 positions agree with TRBD1. Trimming cost V 0 bases and J 4 bases; bases outside gene matches: 2. The CDR3 length is 14 residues. Germline V lookup: CDR1 MNHEY, CDR2 SVGAGI. CDR3 sequence: CASSYSYRGETQYF. Written as DNA, the CDR3 is TGTGCCAGCAGTTACTCGTACAGGGGAGAGACCCAGTACTTC.

This clone is a singleton in its sample. V is TRBV6-5 and J is TRBJ2-5, with unresolved D. The CDR3 runs to 15 residues. The germline V gene encodes CDR1 MNHEY and CDR2 SVGAGI. The germline V and J ends were trimmed by 0 bases and 2 bases, with 10 bases remaining between them. Here the CDR3 DNA reads TGTGCCAGCAGTTACTCGAGGAGTTTTCAAGAGACCCAGTACTTC. Its translation: CASSYSRSFQETQYF.

The rearrangement uses TRBV7-6 and TRBJ2-1, with 11 bases matching TRBD2. Looked up from germline, CDR1 is SGHVS and CDR2 is FNYEAQ. With V trimmed by 0 bases and J by 6 bases, 7 bases remained unmatched. This CDR3 has 17 residues. CDR3 nucleotide sequence: TGTGCCAGCAGCTTAGCTAGCGGGGGGGGAACGATCAATGAGCAGTTCTTC. Translated: CASSLASGGGTINEQFF.

The gene calls are TRBV2 and TRBJ2-7; 7 positions match TRBD1. CDR3 length: 14 residues. V gave up 6 bases and J gave up 1 base; unmatched junction bases: 6. In germline, CDR1 is SNHLY, CDR2 FYNNEI. In DNA form, the CDR3 reads TGTGCCAGCAGACCAGCGACAGGGTCCTACGAGCAGTACTTC. The encoded protein is CASRPATGSYEQYF.

The chain links TRBV11-2 to TRBJ1-1; no firm D call. Germline CDR1 and CDR2: SGHAT and FQNNGV. Trimming shortened V by 5 bases and J by 4 bases, and 11 bases separated the two germline ends. The CDR3 is 13 residues long. CDR3: CASSPGLTTEAFF. The CDR3 coding sequence is TGTGCCAGCAGCCCTGGACTGACCACTGAAGCTTTCTTT.

Worth noting for this clone: One end of the junction fails to match germline, which may point to a read error. The chain links TRBV15 to TRBJ2-2; TRBD1 aligns across 9 bases. The CDR3 spans 17 residues. Germline CDR1 reads LNHNV; CDR2 reads YYDKDF (reference sequence). The CDR3 DNA reads TGTGCCACCAGCAGAAACCCCGGGACAGGGAACTCCGGGGAGCTGTTTTTT. Translating it yields CATSRNPGTGNSGELFF.

This clone was observed a single time. The genes are TRBV27 and TRBJ1-2, with a weak D call TRBD1 (5 bases). Germline loops: CDR1 MNHEY, CDR2 SMNVEV (reference sequence). This CDR3 comprises 12 residues. Between the trimmed V and J ends, which lost 11 bases and 5 bases, there was a span of 15 bases. The CDR3 sequence is CAAAGGGYGYTF. The CDR3 region has the DNA TGTGCCGCAGCCGGCGGGGGATATGGCTACACCTTC.

V and J are TRBV19 and TRBJ2-7; D not resolved. Trimming stripped 4 bases from V and 4 bases from J, with 11 bases between. Germline CDR1 LNHDA, CDR2 SQIVND (reference sequence). The CDR3 contains 13 residues. The CDR3 spells CASSTRMAYEQYF. DNA for the CDR3: TGTGCCAGTAGTACCCGAATGGCTTACGAGCAGTACTTC.

This chain's CDR3 is CASRLAGVADTQYF. As DNA, the CDR3 is TGTGCCAGTCGACTAGCGGGAGTCGCAGATACGCAGTATTTT. The chain recombines TRBV2 with TRBJ2-3; 12 bases agree with TRBD2. This CDR3 has 14 residues. Germline values: CDR1 SNHLY, CDR2 FYNNEI. Germline trimming cut 9 bases from V and 4 bases from J; bases unmatched to any gene: 5. Supplemented by reference TRBV2 and TRBJ2-3, the full variable domain reads EPEVTQTPSHQVTQMGQEVILRCVPISNHLYFYWYRQILGQKVEFLVSFYNNEISEKSEIFDDQFSVERPDGSNFTLKIRSTKLEDSAMYFCASRLAGVADTQYFGPGTRLTVL.

The J gene is TRBJ1-4, the V gene TRBV7-2, with D hard to call. Germline values: CDR1 SGHTA, CDR2 FQGNSA. CDR3 size: 15 residues. The V and J ends lost 5 bases and 7 bases respectively, with 17 bases between them. The CDR3 DNA sequence: TGTGCCAGCAGCCTATCTGACCTAGGGAGTGAAAAACTGTTTTTT. It is translated as CASSLSDLGSEKLFF.

V and J are TRBV6-1 and TRBJ2-2; TRBD2 matches 10 bases. CDR3 length: 13 residues. V lost 10 bases to trimming and J lost 7 bases; unmatched junction nucleotides: 6. CDR1 and CDR2 (germline): MNHNS, SASEGT. CDR3 in DNA: TGTGCCACGGAGGCTAGCGGGGGCGGGGAGCTGTTTTTT. Its protein product is CATEASGGGELFF.

The V and J genes are TRBV12-5 and TRBJ1-1; possible D gene TRBD1, 6 bases. V dropped 3 bases and J dropped 7 bases, with 12 bases sitting between them. Germline CDR1 is LGHNT and CDR2 is FRNRAP. The CDR3 extends over 13 amino acids. Here the CDR3 reads CASGLGGVYEAFF. The CDR3 DNA follows: TGTGCTAGTGGTTTAGGGGGAGTGTATGAAGCTTTCTTT. The whole variable domain, remainder taken from reference TRBV12-5 and TRBJ1-1, is DARVTQTPRHKVTEMGQEVTMRCQPILGHNTVFWYRQTMMQGLELLAYFRNRAPLDDSGMPKDRFSAEMPDATLATLKIQPSEPRDSAVYFCASGLGGVYEAFFGQGTRLTVV.

The CDR3, as DNA: TGTGCCAGTAGTCTACAGGGGGGACAGCCCCAGCATTTT. It specifies CASSLQGGQPQHF. V and J are TRBV19 and TRBJ1-5, with 8 nucleotides matching TRBD1. This CDR3 region has 13 residues. The germline V gene encodes CDR1 LNHDA and CDR2 SQIVND (reference sequence). V trimming: 5 bases; J trimming: 7 bases; junction bases outside the gene matches: 4.

This chain connects TRBV19 to TRBJ2-2; D gene uncertain. CDR3 length: 15 residues. CDR1 is LNHDA, CDR2 SQIVND, per germline (reference sequence). V shed 11 bases and J shed 3 bases, with 19 bases lying between them. The CDR3 DNA follows: TGTGCCTCCCTCCCTAAGGCGGTCTACACCGGGGAGCTGTTTTTT. This gives the protein CASLPKAVYTGELFF.

DNA of the CDR3: TGCGCCAGCAGTGAACTTCTTAACACTGAAGCTTTCTTT. As protein: CASSELLNTEAFF. The genes are TRBV10-1 and TRBJ1-1; D not certain. The CDR3 sequence is 13 residues long. Germline values: CDR1 WNHNN, CDR2 SYGVQD (reference sequence). V lost 3 bases, J lost 2 bases, and 7 bases lay in between.